This T cell receptor beta chain was identified in a study of cytomegalovirus exposure and HLA in healthy donors. The table lists this clone with a few counts. Its antigen is unidentified. 60 Vbeta and 13 Jbeta primers were used in PCR. TCRdb's table, derived via immunoSEQ multiplex PCR, lists solely in-frame clones and lacks some. Of under 150,000 clones in the sample, roughly 9.9% were seen once. Overall study findings and caveats: An observed cluster of highly shared sequence variants was recorded as a likely sequencing artifact. Generally TCR sequences proved uncommon, though certain public TCRs appeared in numerous donors. Among donors in an Asian-associated ancestry cluster, a later analysis reportedly found fewer N-insertions than the approximately 670-donor mean. About 87% or about 30% of the time was how often most TCR beta V segments were productive, according to an earlier analysis.

The source of this sequence is a man younger than 40 in good health and CMV-seronegative. Sequenced input: PBMCs.

The CDR3 region is CASAPRVEGYGYTF. The CDR3 nucleotides read TGTGCTAGTGCCCCCCGGGTCGAGGGTTATGGCTACACCTTC. The chain employs TRBV12-5 and TRBJ1-2, with D unclear. This CDR3 comprises 14 residues. Trimming cost V 7 bases and J 5 bases, with 17 bases left between them. The germline V gene encodes CDR1 LGHNT and CDR2 FRNRAP.